The source of this T cell receptor beta chain is a study of regulatory T cells in long-lasting Graves disease. Both iRepertoire HTBI primers and Arm-PCR of CDR3 regions were used to build the TCR beta libraries. TCRdb redid the calling of the multiplex PCR reads with MiXCR, one entry per CDR3 protein. In the table there are approximately 350,000 distinct CDR3 sequences, approximately 10% of which are singletons. This clonotype has more than one count but fewer than ten. V was clipped by 5 bases and J by 4 bases; unmatched bases: 7. This CDR3 is 15 amino acids long. Per germline, CDR1 SGHVS and CDR2 FNYEAQ. The time point: newly diagnosed GD, antithyroid drugs for less than 3 months. From RNA extracted from PBMCs, the TCR library was made. The sample was also reused in another study, on T cells in Graves' hyperthyroidism and ophthalmopathy. As that study records: A median 6.5 months before onset, the model predicted ophthalmopathy.

The starting material was peripheral blood mononuclear cells (PBMCs), obtained at new diagnosis, from a patient treated with antithyroid drugs. The sequence was collected from a woman in her late teens or twenties with Graves disease. The chain carries TRBV7-6 and TRBJ2-7; TRBD2 agrees at 11 bases. The CDR3 reads CASSARLAGQYEQYF. CDR3 DNA sequence: TGTGCCAGCAGCGCCCGACTAGCGGGACAGTACGAGCAGTACTTC.